This TCR beta chain stems from a study of blood T cells in healthy people across ages. J gave up 8 bases and V 8 bases, and 8 bases lay outside the gene matches. This CDR3 has 12 residues. Germline CDR1 reads DFQATT; CDR2 reads SNEGSKA (reference sequence). Together with a sample-barcoded 5' primer, a J-beta primer mix was included in a second PCR lasting 7 to 11 cycles. TCRdb reanalysed the 5' RACE reads using MiXCR and keeps one entry per CDR3 protein. The table lists about 2 million distinct CDR3 sequences, about 50% of them singletons. The chain uses TRBV20-1 and TRBJ1-5; 8 bases map to TRBD1. Sequencing input: blood. The sequence was obtained from a woman between 40 and 50 years old in good health. CDR3 sequence (DNA): TGCAGTCCCAAACAGGGGGAAGAGCCCCAGCATTTT. It translates to CSPKQGEEPQHF.